These T cell receptor beta chains were read from a single sample in a study of siplizumab effects on memory and regulatory T cells. Here immunoSEQ multiplex PCR was the method, and the copy in TCRdb shows in-frame clones only, minus some. The table records about 100,000 clones, around 93% of them present only once. The sample consisted of non-Treg CD4+ T cells sorted from blood. Receptors originate from a human donor in good health. CDR3s include the opening cysteine and the closing phenylalanine or tryptophan. Fields, in order: J gene, clone size, D gene, V gene, CDR3 DNA, CDR3 protein. The D gene is left open where the match is weak. Size values are once, few and many counts, or a class for expanded clones, and some rows have none.

>TRBJ2-7|once|-|TRBV18
TGTGCCAGCTCACCAGAAAGGGATTCCTACGAGCAGTACTTC
CASSPERDSYEQYF
>TRBJ1-2|-|-|TRBV18
TGTGCCAGCTCAGAGGACAGATATGGCTACACCTTC
CASSEDRYGYTF
>TRBJ2-3|-|-|TRBV5-4
TGTGCCAGCAGCTTGGGACTGGCGCCAACTAGCACAGATACGCAGTATTTT
CASSLGLAPTSTDTQYF
>TRBJ1-3|-|-|TRBV9
TGTGCCAGCCGCCCGGGAGCGGCGAGTTTTGGAAACACCATATATTTT
CASRPGAASFGNTIYF
>TRBJ2-7|-|-|TRBV6-5
TGTGCCAGCAGCTACAACGAGGGGGCGGGAGACGAGCAGTACTTC
CASSYNEGAGDEQYF
>TRBJ1-2|-|TRBD1|TRBV5-1
TGCGCCAGCAGCCTAGGGGACAGAGAATATGGCTACACCTTC
CASSLGDREYGYTF
>TRBJ2-1|-|TRBD1|TRBV7-9
TGTGCCAGCAGCTTAGCGGGGACAGGGGGTGAGCAGTTCTTC
CASSLAGTGGEQFF
>TRBJ2-1|-|TRBD2|TRBV6-4
TGTGCCAGCCGGAGGCGGGAGGACTACAATGAGCAGTTCTTC
CASRRREDYNEQFF
>TRBJ1-4|-|-|TRBV6-1
TGTGCCAGCAGTGAAAGGTACAGAGGGGAAAAACTGTTTTTT
CASSERYRGEKLFF
>TRBJ2-2|-|-|TRBV29-1
TGCAGCGTTGGTCGCGGGACGACGAACACCGGGGAGCTGTTTTTT
CSVGRGTTNTGELFF
>TRBJ1-1|-|-|TRBV11-2
TGTGCCAGCAGCGCGCAGGGGCGCGGCACTGAAGCTTTCTTT
CASSAQGRGTEAFF
>TRBJ2-7|-|-|TRBV28
TGTGCCAGCAGTGGTAGTCAGCTCGGCCCTTACGAGCAGTACTTC
CASSGSQLGPYEQYF
>TRBJ1-1|-|-|TRBV19
TGTGCCAGTAGTAAGGGAGGGATCAAGAACACTGAAGCTTTCTTT
CASSKGGIKNTEAFF
>TRBJ2-7|-|TRBD1|TRBV7-3
TGTGCCAGCAGCTTGGGACAGAACTACGAGCAGTACTTC
CASSLGQNYEQYF
>TRBJ1-6|-|-|TRBV15
TGTGCCACCAGCAGAGTTCCGGGGGGCTCCTATAATTCACCCCTCCACTTT
CATSRVPGGSYNSPLHF
>TRBJ2-5|once|-|TRBV20-1
TGCAGTGCCTGGGGAATCGGGACCCAGTACTTC
CSAWGIGTQYF
>TRBJ2-7|-|-|TRBV25-1
TGTGCCAGCAGTGAACGCTCAGGCTACGAGCAGTACTTC
CASSERSGYEQYF
>TRBJ1-3|-|-|TRBV27
TGTGCCAGCGGAGACTCTGGAAACACCATATATTTT
CASGDSGNTIYF
>TRBJ1-1|-|-|TRBV7-6
TGTGCCAGCAGCTTATCAGAGAACACTGAAGCTTTCTTT
CASSLSENTEAFF
>TRBJ2-7|-|TRBD1|TRBV6-5
TGTGCCAGCAGAGGCGGACAGGGAAGCGAGCAGTACTTC
CASRGGQGSEQYF
>TRBJ2-2|-|-|TRBV11-2
TGTGCCAGCAGCCCCTTGATACCCGAGGGTTTT
CASSPLIPEGF
>TRBJ2-2|-|-|TRBV5-1
TGCGCCAGCAGACCGACGACAGGCGACACCGGGGAGCTGTTTTTT
CASRPTTGDTGELFF
>TRBJ1-1|-|-|TRBV2
TGTGCCAGCATCGATGATATAGGCAAGTACACTGAAGCTTTCTTT
CASIDDIGKYTEAFF
>TRBJ2-1|-|TRBD1|TRBV11-3
TGTGCCAGCAGCAGGGACAGTTACAATGAGCAGTTCTTC
CASSRDSYNEQFF
>TRBJ2-5|once|-|TRBV6-1
TGTGCCAGCAGTGGATTACAAGTGCCAGAGACCCAGTACTTC
CASSGLQVPETQYF
>TRBJ2-3|-|TRBD2|TRBV10-1
TGCGCCAGCAGTGTAGCGGGAGAGGGAGATACGCAGTATTTT
CASSVAGEGDTQYF
>TRBJ2-7|-|TRBD1|TRBV2
TGTGCCAGCAGGGGGGACAGGGCCAAAACATGGACCTACGAGCAGTACTTC
CASRGDRAKTWTYEQYF
>TRBJ2-1|-|-|TRBV4-1
TGCGCCAGCACCCTGGGGGCCCTCTCCTACAATGAGCAGTTCTTC
CASTLGALSYNEQFF